These 3 T cell receptor beta chains came from one sample sequenced in a study of T cell repertoires in cytomegalovirus infection. Using its own MiXCR run on the reads, TCRdb lists one record per CDR3 protein. This table has more than 650,000 distinct CDR3 sequences, approximately 34% appearing once. The material sequenced was PBMCs. These receptors came from a human donor in good health (CMV status not recorded). Some clones in this sample may be carry-over from other donors' samples.

This clonotype was recorded many times. CDR3 amino acids: CASSLAGGPSGETQYF. The CDR3 DNA follows: TGTGCCAGCAGCTTAGCGGGGGGGCCATCAGGAGAGACCCAGTACTTC. The chain links TRBV7-2 to TRBJ2-5; D is possibly TRBD2 (7 bases). Germline loops: CDR1 SGHTA, CDR2 FQGNSA. V lost 0 bases and J 4 bases, leaving 15 bases between the germline ends. The CDR3 covers 16 residues.

This clonotype turned up a few times. The chain employs TRBV9 and TRBJ2-5, with D perhaps matching TRBD2 (5 bases). Germline V gene lookup returns CDR1 SGDLS and CDR2 YYNGEE. This CDR3 spans 17 amino acids. The V end was cut by 4 bases, the J end by 7 bases, with 26 bases between. The chain's CDR3 is CASSPTSAEAGVGTQYF. The CDR3 region has the DNA TGTGCCAGCAGCCCCACCTCTGCGGAGGCCGGGGTGGGGACCCAGTACTTC.

Ten or more counts support this clonotype. The chain couples TRBV28 to TRBJ2-3, with unresolved D. The CDR3 contains 14 residues. Germline V gene lookup returns CDR1 MDHEN and CDR2 SYDVKM. With 6 bases removed from V and 2 bases from J, the gap between germline ends came to 12 bases. CDR3 amino acids: CASSHFRNTDTQYF. The CDR3 DNA is TGTGCCAGCAGCCACTTCAGGAACACAGATACGCAGTATTTT.